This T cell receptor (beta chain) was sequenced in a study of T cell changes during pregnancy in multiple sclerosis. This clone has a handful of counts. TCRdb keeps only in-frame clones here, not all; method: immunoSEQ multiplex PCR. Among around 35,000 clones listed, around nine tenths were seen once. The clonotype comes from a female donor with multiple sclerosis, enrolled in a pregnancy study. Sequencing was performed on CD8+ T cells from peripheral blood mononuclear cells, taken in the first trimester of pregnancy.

CDR3 in DNA: TGTGCCAGCAGTGACTCGAGGGGAGGGCCAAATGAGCAGTTCTTC. It is translated as CASSDSRGGPNEQFF. The chain employs TRBV6-4 and TRBJ2-1; 7 nucleotides match TRBD2. The germline V gene encodes CDR1 MRHNA and CDR2 SNTAGT. This CDR3 region has 15 residues. J was trimmed by 7 bases and V by 0 bases; bases with no gene match: 6.